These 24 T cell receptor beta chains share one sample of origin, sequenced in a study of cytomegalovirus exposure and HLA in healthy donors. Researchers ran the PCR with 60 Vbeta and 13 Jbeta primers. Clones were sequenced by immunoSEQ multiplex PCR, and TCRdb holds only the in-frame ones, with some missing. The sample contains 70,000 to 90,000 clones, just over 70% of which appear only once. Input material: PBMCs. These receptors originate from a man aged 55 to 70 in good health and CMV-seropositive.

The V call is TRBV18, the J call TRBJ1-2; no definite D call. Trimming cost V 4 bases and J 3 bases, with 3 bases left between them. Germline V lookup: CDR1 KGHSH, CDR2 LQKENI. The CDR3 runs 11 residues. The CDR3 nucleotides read TGTGCCAGCTCACTAGACTATGGCTACACCTTC. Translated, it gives CASSLDYGYTF. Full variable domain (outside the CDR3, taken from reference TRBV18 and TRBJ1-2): NAGVMQNPRHLVRRRGQEARLRCSPMKGHSHVYWYRQLPEEGLKFMVYLQKENIIDESGMPKERFSAEFPKEGPSILRIQQVVRGDSAAYFCASSLDYGYTFGSGTRLTVV.

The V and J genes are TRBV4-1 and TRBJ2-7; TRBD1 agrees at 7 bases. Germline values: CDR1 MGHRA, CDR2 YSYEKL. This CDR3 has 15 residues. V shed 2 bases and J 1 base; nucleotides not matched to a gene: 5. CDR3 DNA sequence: TGCGCCAGCAGCCAATCGGGACAGCGATCCTACGAGCAGTACTTC. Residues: CASSQSGQRSYEQYF.

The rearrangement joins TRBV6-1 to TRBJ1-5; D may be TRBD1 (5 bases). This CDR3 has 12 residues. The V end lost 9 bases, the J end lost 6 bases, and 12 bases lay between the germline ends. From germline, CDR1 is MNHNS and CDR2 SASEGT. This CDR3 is CASTGETQPQHF. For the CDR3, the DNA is TGTGCCAGTACAGGAGAAACTCAGCCCCAGCATTTT.

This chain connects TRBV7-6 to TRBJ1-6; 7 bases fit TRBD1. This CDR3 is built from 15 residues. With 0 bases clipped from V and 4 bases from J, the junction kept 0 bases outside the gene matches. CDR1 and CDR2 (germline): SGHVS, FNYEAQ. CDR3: CASSLAGQYNSPLHF. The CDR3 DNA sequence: TGTGCCAGCAGCTTAGCGGGACAGTATAATTCACCCCTCCACTTT.

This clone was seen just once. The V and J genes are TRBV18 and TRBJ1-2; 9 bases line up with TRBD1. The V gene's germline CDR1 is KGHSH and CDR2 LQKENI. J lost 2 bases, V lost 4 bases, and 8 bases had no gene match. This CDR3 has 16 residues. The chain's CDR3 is CASSRGQGYLNYGYTF. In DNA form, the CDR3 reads TGTGCCAGCTCACGGGGACAGGGCTACTTAAACTATGGCTACACCTTC.

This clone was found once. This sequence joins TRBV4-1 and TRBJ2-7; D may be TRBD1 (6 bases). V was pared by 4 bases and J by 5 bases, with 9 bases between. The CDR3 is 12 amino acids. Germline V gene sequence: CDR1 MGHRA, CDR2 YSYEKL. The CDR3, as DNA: TGCGCCAGCAGCCGGACAGTCGACGAGCAGTACTTC. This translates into CASSRTVDEQYF.

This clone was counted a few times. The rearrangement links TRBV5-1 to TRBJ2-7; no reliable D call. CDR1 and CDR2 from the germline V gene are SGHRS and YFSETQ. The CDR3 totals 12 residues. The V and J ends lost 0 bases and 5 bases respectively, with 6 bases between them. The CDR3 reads CASSLGAHEQYF. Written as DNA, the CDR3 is TGCGCCAGCAGCTTGGGAGCCCACGAGCAGTACTTC.

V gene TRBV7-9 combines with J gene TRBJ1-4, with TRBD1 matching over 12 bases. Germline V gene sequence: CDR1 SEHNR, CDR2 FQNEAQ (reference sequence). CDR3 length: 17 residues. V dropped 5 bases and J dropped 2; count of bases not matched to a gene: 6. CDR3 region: CASSPRDRGLTNEKLFF. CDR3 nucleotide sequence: TGTGCCAGCAGCCCCCGGGACAGGGGGCTCACTAATGAAAAACTGTTTTTT.

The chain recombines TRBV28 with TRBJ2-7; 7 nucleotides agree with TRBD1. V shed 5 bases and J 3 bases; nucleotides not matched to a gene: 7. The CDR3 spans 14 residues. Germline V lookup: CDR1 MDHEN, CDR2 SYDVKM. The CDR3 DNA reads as TGTGCCAGCAGTACATGGGGACAGCGCTACGAGCAGTACTTC. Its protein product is CASSTWGQRYEQYF.

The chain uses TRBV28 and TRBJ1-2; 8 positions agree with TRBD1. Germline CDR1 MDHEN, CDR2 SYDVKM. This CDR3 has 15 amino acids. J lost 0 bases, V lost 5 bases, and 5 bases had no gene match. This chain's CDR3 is CASSSTGGANYGYTF. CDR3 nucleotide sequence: TGTGCCAGCAGTAGCACAGGGGGAGCTAACTATGGCTACACCTTC.

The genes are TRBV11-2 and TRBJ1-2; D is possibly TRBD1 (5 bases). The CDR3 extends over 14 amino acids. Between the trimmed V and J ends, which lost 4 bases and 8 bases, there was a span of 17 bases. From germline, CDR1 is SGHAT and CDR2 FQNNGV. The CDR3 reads CASSSLTDSVGYTF. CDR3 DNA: TGTGCCAGCAGCTCCCTTACCGACAGCGTCGGCTACACCTTC.

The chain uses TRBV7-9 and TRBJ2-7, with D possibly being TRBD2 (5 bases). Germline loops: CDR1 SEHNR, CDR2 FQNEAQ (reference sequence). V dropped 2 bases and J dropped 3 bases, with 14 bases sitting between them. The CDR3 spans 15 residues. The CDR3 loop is CASSLSQLGSYEQYF. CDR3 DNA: TGTGCCAGCAGCTTATCCCAACTAGGAAGCTACGAGCAGTACTTC.

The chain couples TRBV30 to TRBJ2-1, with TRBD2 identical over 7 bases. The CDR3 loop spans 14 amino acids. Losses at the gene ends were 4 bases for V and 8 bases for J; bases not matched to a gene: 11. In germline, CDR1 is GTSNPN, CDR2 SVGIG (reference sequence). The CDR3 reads CAWTGGRASDEQFF. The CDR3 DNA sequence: TGTGCCTGGACGGGCGGGAGAGCTAGTGATGAGCAGTTCTTC.

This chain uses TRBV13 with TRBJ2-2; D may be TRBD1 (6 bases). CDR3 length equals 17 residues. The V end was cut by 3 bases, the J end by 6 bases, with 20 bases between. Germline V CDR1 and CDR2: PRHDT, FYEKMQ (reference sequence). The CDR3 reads CASSFDIGTFSAGELFF. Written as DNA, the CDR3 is TGTGCCAGCAGCTTCGATATCGGGACATTTAGTGCCGGGGAGCTGTTTTTT.

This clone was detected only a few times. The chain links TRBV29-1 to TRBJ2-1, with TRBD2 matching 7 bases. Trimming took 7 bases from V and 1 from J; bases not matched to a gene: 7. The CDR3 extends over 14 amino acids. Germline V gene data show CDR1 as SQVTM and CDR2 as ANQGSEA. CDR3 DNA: TGCAGCGGTAGGGGCGGGGGATCCTACAATGAGCAGTTCTTC. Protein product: CSGRGGGSYNEQFF.

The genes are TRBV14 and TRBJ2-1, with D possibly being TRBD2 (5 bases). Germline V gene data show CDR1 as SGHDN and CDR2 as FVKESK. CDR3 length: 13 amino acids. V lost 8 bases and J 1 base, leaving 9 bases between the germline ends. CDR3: CASGRGSYNEQFF. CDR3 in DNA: TGTGCCAGCGGTCGGGGTTCCTACAATGAGCAGTTCTTC. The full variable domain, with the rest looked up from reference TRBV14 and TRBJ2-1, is EAGVTQFPSHSVIEKGQTVTLRCDPISGHDNLYWYRRVMGKEIKFLLHFVKESKQDESGMPNNRFLAERTGGTYSTLKVQPAELEDSGVYFCASGRGSYNEQFFGPGTRLTVL.

The CDR3 DNA is TGTGCCAGCAGTTGGGACCCCGGGAGTTCACCCCTCCACTTT. As protein: CASSWDPGSSPLHF. The chain links TRBV2 to TRBJ1-6, with TRBD1 as a possible D gene (5 bases). V lost 5 bases and J lost 9, with 14 bases in between. The CDR3 spans 14 residues. Germline lookup yields CDR1 SNHLY and CDR2 FYNNEI.

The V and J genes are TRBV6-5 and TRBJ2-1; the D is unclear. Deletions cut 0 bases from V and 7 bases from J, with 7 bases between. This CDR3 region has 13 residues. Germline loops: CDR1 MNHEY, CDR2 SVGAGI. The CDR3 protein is CASSYSSGNEQFF. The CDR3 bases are TGTGCCAGCAGTTACTCGTCCGGGAATGAGCAGTTCTTC.

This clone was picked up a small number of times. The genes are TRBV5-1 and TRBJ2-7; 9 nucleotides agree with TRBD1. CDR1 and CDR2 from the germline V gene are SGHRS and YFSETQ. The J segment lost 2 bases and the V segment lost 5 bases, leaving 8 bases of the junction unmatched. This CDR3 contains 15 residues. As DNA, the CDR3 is TGCGCCAGCAGAACCGGAGGGACAGGGCCCTACGAGCAGTACTTC. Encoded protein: CASRTGGTGPYEQYF.

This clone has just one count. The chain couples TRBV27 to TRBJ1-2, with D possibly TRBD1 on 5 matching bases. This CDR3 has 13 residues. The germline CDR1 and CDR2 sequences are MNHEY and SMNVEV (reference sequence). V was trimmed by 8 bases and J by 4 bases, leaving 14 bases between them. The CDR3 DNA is TGTGCCAGCGGAGACAGTTTCCTCTATGGCTACACCTTC. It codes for CASGDSFLYGYTF.

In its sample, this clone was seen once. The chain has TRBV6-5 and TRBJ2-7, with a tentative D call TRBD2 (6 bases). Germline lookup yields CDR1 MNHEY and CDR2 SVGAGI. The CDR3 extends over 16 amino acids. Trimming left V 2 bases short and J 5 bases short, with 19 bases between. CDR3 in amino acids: CASSYSGGTGEDEQYF. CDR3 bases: TGTGCCAGCAGTTACAGCGGTGGGACCGGGGAGGACGAGCAGTACTTC.

The CDR3 loop is CASSPSGTGGENGYTF. The DNA of the CDR3 is TGTGCCAGTAGTCCCTCCGGGACAGGGGGCGAAAATGGCTACACCTTC. This sequence joins TRBV19 and TRBJ1-2, with 12 bases lining up with TRBD1. The V and J ends lost 5 bases and 6 bases, in that order; junction bases with no gene match: 10. CDR1 LNHDA and CDR2 SQIVND come from the germline V gene (reference sequence). The CDR3 sequence is 16 residues long.

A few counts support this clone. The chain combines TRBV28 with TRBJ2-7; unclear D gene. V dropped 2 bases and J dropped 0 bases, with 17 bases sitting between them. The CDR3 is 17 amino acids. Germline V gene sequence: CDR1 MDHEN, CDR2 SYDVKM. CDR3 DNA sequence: TGTGCCAGCAGTTTAAATCGGCAGGAAACTTTCTCCTACGAGCAGTACTTC. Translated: CASSLNRQETFSYEQYF. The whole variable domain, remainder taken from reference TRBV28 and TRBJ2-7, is DVKVTQSSRYLVKRTGEKVFLECVQDMDHENMFWYRQDPGLGLRLIYFSYDVKMKEKGDIPEGYSVSREKKERFSLILESASTNQTSMYLCASSLNRQETFSYEQYFGPGTRLTVT.

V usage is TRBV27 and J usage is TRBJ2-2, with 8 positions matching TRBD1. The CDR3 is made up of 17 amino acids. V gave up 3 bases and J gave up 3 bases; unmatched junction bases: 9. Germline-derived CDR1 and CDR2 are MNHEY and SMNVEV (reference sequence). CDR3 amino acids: CASSFSAGTGYTGELFF. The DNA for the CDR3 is TGTGCCAGCAGTTTTAGCGCCGGGACAGGTTACACCGGGGAGCTGTTTTTT.